The subject of this entry is one T cell receptor beta chain. CDR3 length equals 15 residues. Trimming cost V 3 bases and J 2 bases; bases outside gene matches: 7. The germline gives CDR1 LNHDA, CDR2 SQIVND (reference sequence). This record belongs to a study of blood T cell repertoires in COVID-19. Study summary: COVID-19 samples, acute and convalescent, were from the United States, Italy and Spain. T cells, B-cell-depleted T cells, or PBMCs provided the cDNA or gDNA that served as material.

TCRdb keeps only in-frame clones here, not all; method: immunoSEQ multiplex PCR. The sample lists about 280,000 clones; 86% were seen once. The sequence derives from a woman aged 70-85 years with COVID-19, enrolled during active disease. Sequencing input: peripheral blood. V is TRBV19 and J is TRBJ2-7, with TRBD2 matching 7 bases. The CDR3 DNA reads as TGTGCCAGTAGTATTTTCTCTAGCGGACCCTACGAGCAGTACTTC. Protein product: CASSIFSSGPYEQYF.